This TCR beta chain was captured by sequencing in a study of blood T cell repertoires in COVID-19. The CDR3 spans 13 residues. The germline V and J ends were trimmed by 1 base and 2 bases, with 6 bases remaining between them. Here immunoSEQ multiplex PCR was the method, and the copy in TCRdb shows in-frame clones only, minus some. This table holds tens of thousands of clones, 75% to 90% found once. The sequenced sample consisted of peripheral blood. This TCR was recovered from a human donor in a cohort sampled during active COVID-19. The chain is built from TRBV12-3 or TRBV12-4 and TRBJ2-7; a weak D match, TRBD1 (5 bases). The CDR3 spells CASSLEGAYEQYF. The CDR3 DNA is TGTGCCAGCAGTTTAGAAGGGGCCTACGAGCAGTACTTC.